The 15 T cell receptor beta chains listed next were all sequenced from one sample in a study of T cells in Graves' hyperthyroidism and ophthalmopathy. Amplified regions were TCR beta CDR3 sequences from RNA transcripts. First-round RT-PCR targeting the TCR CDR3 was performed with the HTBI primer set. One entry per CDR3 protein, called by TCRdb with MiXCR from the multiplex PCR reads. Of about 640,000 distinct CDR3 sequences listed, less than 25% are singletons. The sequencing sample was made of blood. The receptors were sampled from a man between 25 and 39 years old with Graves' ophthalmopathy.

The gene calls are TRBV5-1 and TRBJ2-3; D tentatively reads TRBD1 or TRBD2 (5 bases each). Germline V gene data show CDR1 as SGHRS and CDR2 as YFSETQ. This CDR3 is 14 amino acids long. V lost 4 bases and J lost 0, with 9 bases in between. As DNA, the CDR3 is TGCGCCAGCAGCGAGGGACGGAGCACAGATACGCAGTATTTT. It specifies CASSEGRSTDTQYF. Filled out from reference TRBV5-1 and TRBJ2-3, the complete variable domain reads KAGVTQTPRYLIKTRGQQVTLSCSPISGHRSVSWYQQTPGQGLQFLFEYFSETQRNKGNFPGRFSGRQFSNSRSEMNVSTLELGDSALYLCASSEGRSTDTQYFGPGTRLTVL.

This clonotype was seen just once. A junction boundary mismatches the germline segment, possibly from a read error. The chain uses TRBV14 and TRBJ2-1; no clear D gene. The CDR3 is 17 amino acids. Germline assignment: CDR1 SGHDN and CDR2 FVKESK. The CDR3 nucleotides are TGTGCCGGCAGCCAAGGGATTGGGCTGAGAGCGTACAATGAGCAGTTCTTC. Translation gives CAGSQGIGLRAYNEQFF.

In DNA form, the CDR3 reads TGCAGTGCCCCCCCTCGAAGCGGGGGTACCGAAGAGCAGTACTTC. It is translated as CSAPPRSGGTEEQYF. This chain links TRBV20-1 with TRBJ2-7, with TRBD2 matching 8 bases. Germline V gene data show CDR1 as DFQATT and CDR2 as SNEGSKA (reference sequence). CDR3 length: 15 residues. The J segment lost 7 bases and the V segment lost 6 bases, leaving 17 bases of the junction unmatched.

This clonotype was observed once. The CDR3 reads CASSYSVGYRTDTQYF. Written as DNA, the CDR3 is TGTGCCAGCAGTTACTCGGTTGGGTACCGCACAGATACGCAGTATTTT. The rearrangement uses TRBV6-5 and TRBJ2-3; no clear D gene. The CDR3 sequence is 16 residues long. Germline CDR1 reads MNHEY; CDR2 reads SVGAGI. V was pared by 0 bases and J by 1 base, with 11 bases between.

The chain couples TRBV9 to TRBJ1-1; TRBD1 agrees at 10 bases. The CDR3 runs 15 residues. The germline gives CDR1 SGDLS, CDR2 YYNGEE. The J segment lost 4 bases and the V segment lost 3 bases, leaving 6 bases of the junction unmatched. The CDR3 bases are TGTGCCAGCAGCGCACCGGACAGGGGGGGCACTGAAGCTTTCTTT. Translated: CASSAPDRGGTEAFF.

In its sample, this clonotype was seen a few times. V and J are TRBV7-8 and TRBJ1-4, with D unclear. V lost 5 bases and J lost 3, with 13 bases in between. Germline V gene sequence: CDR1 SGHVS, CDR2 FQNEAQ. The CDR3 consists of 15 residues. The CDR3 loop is CASSSSGSSNEKLFF. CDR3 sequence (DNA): TGTGCCAGCAGCAGTAGTGGGTCGTCTAATGAAAAACTGTTTTTT.

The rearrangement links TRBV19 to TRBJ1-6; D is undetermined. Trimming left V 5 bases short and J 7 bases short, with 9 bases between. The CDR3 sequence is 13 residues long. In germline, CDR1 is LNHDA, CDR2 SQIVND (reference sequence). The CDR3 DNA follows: TGTGCCAGTAGTGTCAGGATAAATTCACCCCTCCACTTT. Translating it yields CASSVRINSPLHF.

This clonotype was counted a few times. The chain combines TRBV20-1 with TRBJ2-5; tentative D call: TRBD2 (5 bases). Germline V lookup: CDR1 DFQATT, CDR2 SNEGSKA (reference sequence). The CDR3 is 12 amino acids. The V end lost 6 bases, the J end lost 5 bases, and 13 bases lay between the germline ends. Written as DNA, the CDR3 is TGCAGTGCGGGTGGGCCGGGGGAGACCCAGTACTTC. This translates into CSAGGPGETQYF.

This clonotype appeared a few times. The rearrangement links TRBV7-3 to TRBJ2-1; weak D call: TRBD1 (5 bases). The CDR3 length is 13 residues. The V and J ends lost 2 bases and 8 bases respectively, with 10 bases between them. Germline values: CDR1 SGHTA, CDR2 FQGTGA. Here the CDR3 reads CASSLAGWDEQFF. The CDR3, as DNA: TGTGCCAGCAGCTTAGCAGGGTGGGATGAGCAGTTCTTC.

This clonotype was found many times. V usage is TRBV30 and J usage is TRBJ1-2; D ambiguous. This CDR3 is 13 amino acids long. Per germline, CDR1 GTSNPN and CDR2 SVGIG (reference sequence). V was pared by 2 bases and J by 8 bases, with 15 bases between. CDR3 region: CAWSPSGSEGYTF. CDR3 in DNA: TGTGCCTGGAGTCCCTCGGGGTCAGAAGGCTACACCTTC.

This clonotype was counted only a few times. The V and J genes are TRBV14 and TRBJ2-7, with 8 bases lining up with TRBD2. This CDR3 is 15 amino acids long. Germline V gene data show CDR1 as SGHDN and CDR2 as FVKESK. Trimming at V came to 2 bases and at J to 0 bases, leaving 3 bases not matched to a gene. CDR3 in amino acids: CASSQKTSASYEQYF. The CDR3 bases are TGTGCCAGCAGCCAAAAGACTAGCGCCTCCTACGAGCAGTACTTC.

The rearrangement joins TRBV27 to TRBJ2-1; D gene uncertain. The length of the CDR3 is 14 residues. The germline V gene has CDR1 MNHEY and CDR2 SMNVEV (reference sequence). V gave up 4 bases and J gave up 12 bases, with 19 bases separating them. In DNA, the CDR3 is TGTGCCAGCAGTTCGGGCATAGGTGGAATGGCGCAGTTCTTC. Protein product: CASSSGIGGMAQFF.

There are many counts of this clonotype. DNA for the CDR3: TGTGCCATCAGAAGTGACAGGGTGGAGACCCAGTACTTC. Translation: CAIRSDRVETQYF. The J gene is TRBJ2-5, the V gene TRBV10-3, with 7 bases that match TRBD1. This CDR3 is built from 13 residues. Germline V CDR1 and CDR2: ENHRY, SYGVKD. V lost 6 bases and J lost 5; bases outside the gene matches: 6.

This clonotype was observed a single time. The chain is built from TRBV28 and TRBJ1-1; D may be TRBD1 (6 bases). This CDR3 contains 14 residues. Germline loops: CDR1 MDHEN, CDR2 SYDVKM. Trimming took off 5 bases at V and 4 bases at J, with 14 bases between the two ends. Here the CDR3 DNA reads TGTGCCAGCAGTCCGCCAGGGGAGAGCACTGAAGCTTTCTTT. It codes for CASSPPGESTEAFF.

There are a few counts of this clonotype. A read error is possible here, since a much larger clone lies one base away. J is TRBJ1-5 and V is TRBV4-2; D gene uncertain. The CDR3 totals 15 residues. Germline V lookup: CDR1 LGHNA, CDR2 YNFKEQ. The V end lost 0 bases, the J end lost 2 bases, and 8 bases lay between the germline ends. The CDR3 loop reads CASSQDWQGNQPQHF. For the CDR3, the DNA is TGTGCCAGCAGCCAAGATTGGCAGGGCAATCAGCCCCAGCATTTT.